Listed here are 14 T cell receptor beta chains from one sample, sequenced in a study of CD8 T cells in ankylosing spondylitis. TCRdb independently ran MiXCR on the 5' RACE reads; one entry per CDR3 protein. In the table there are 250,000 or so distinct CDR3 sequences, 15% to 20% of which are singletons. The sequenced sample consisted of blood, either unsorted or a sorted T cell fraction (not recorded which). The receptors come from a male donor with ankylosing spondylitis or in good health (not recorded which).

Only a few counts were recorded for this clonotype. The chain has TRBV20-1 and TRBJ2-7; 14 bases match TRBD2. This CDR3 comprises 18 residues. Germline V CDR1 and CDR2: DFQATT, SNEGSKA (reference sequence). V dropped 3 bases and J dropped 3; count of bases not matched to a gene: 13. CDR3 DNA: TGCAGTGCTAGCCCGCCGGGACTAGCGGGAGTTCCCCTCTACGAGCAGTACTTC. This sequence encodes CSASPPGLAGVPLYEQYF.

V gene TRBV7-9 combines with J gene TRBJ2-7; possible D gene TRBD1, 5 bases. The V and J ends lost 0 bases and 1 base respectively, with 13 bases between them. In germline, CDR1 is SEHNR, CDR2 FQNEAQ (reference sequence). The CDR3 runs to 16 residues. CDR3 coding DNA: TGTGCCAGCAGCTTAGCTGTGCAGGGTCCGTCCTACGAGCAGTACTTC. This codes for CASSLAVQGPSYEQYF.

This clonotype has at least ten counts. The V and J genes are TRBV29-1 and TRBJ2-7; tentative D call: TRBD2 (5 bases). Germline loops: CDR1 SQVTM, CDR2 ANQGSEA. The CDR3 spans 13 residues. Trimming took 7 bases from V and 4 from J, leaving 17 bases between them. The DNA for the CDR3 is TGCAGCGCTCTTCTCCCGGGAAGGTACGAGCAGTACTTC. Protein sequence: CSALLPGRYEQYF.

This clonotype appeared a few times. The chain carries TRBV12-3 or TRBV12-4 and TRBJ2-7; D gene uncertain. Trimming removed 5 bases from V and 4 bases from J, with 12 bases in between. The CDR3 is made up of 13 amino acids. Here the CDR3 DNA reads TGTGCCAGCAGTCAAACGGACGGATACGAGCAGTACTTC. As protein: CASSQTDGYEQYF.

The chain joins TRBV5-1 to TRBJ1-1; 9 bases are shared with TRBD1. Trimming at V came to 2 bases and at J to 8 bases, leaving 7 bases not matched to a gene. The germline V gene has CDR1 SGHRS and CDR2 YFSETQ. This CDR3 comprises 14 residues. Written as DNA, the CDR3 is TGCGCCAGCAGCTTTGGGACAGGGCCCTACGAAGCTTTCTTT. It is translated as CASSFGTGPYEAFF. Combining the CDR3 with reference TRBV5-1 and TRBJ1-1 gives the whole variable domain KAGVTQTPRYLIKTRGQQVTLSCSPISGHRSVSWYQQTPGQGLQFLFEYFSETQRNKGNFPGRFSGRQFSNSRSEMNVSTLELGDSALYLCASSFGTGPYEAFFGQGTRLTVV.

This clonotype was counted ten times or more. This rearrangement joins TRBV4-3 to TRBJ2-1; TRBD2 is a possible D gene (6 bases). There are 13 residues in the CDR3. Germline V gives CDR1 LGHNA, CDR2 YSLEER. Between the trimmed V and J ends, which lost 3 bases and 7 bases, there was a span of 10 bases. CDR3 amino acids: CASSQGGTNEQFF. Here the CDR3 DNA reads TGCGCCAGCAGCCAGGGCGGGACTAATGAGCAGTTCTTC.

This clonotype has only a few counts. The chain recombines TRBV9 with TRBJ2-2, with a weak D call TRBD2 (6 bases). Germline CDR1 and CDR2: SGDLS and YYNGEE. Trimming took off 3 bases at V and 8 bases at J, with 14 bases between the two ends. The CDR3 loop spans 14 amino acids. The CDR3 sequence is CASSDSDGGGELFF. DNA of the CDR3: TGTGCCAGCAGCGATAGTGACGGGGGAGGGGAGCTGTTTTTT.

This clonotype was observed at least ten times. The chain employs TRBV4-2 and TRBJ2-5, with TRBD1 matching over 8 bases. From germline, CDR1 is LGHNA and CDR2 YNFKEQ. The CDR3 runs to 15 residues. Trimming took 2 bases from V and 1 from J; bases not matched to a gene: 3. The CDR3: CASSQIDRGQETQYF. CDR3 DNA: TGTGCCAGCAGCCAAATCGACAGGGGCCAAGAGACCCAGTACTTC.

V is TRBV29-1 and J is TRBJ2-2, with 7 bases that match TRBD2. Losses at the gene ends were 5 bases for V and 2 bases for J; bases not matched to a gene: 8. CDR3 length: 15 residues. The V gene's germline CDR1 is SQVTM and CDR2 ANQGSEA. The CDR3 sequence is CSVPDPGLNTGELFF. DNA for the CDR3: TGCAGCGTTCCAGACCCGGGACTAAACACCGGGGAGCTGTTTTTT.

The CDR3: CASSQDNVGRGNYNEQFF. The CDR3 DNA is TGCGCCAGCAGCCAAGATAATGTCGGTCGCGGGAACTACAATGAGCAGTTCTTC. This rearrangement joins TRBV4-1 to TRBJ2-1, with D tentatively TRBD2 (6 bases). The CDR3 has 18 residues. Germline lookup yields CDR1 MGHRA and CDR2 YSYEKL. With 0 bases removed from V and 3 bases from J, the gap between germline ends came to 18 bases.

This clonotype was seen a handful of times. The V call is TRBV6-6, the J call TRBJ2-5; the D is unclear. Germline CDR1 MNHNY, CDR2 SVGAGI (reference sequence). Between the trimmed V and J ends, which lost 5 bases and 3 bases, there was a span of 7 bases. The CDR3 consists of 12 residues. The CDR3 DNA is TGTGCCAGCAGTGCCGACAAAGAGACCCAGTACTTC. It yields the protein CASSADKETQYF.

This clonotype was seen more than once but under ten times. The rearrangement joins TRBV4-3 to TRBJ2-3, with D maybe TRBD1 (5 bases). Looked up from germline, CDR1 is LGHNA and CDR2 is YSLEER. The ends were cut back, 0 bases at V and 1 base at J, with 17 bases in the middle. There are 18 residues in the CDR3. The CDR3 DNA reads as TGCGCCAGCAGCCAAGATCCTCCAGGGCCGACTCGCACAGATACGCAGTATTTT. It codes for CASSQDPPGPTRTDTQYF.

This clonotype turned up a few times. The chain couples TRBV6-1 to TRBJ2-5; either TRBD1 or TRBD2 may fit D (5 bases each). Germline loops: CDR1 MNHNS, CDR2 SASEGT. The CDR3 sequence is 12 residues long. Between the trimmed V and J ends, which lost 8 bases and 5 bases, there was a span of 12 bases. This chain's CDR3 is CASRDLEETQYF. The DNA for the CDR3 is TGTGCCAGCCGGGACCTGGAGGAGACCCAGTACTTC.

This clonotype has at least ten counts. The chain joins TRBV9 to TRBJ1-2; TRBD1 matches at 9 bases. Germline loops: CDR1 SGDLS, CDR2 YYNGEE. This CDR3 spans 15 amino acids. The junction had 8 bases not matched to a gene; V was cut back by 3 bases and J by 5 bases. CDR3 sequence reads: CASSGLGTGNYGYTF. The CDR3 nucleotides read TGTGCCAGCAGCGGACTCGGGACAGGGAATTATGGCTACACCTTC.